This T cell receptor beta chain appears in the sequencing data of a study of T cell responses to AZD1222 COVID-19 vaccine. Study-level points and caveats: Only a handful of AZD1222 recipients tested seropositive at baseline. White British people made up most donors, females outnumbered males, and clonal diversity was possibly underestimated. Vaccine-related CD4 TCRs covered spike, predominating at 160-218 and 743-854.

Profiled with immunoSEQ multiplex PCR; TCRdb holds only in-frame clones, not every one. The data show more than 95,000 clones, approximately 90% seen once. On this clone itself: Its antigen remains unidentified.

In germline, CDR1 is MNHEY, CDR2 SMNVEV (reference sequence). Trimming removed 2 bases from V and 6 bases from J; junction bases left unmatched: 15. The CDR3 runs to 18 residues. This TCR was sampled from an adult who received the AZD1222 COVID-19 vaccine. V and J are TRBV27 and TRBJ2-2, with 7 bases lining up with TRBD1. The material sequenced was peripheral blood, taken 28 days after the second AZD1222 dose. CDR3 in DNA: TGTGCCAGCAGTTTAAACTTTCACCACAGGGGATCCGCCGGGGAGCTGTTTTTT. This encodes CASSLNFHHRGSAGELFF.